The 29 T cell receptor beta chains below all came from one sample that was sequenced in a study of Ad26.COV2.S vaccination and SARS-CoV-2 variants. The table came from immunoSEQ multiplex PCR; TCRdb's copy has only in-frame clones and leaves some out. The sample consists of about 410,000 clones, about 90% of them appearing once. Described treatment: over 15 received Ad26.COV2.S at low or high dose, single or two shots; 5 received placebo; per-sample allocation not given. Samples were taken on day 63 after the first vaccine or placebo injection. Material: peripheral blood, obtained in a trial of Ad26.COV2.S vaccine versus placebo. The receptors shown here come from a person aged 18 to 59 who received the Ad26.COV2.S COVID-19 vaccine or a placebo.

The V call is TRBV6-6, the J call TRBJ1-1; D gene unclear. The CDR3 has 14 residues. Germline-derived CDR1 and CDR2 are MNHNY and SVGAGI (reference sequence). Trimming left V 5 bases short and J 0 bases short, with 10 bases between. The DNA of the CDR3 is TGTGCCAGCAGTATGGGGAGGATGAACACTGAAGCTTTCTTT. Translating it yields CASSMGRMNTEAFF.

This clone was detected once. The chain employs TRBV9 and TRBJ1-3, with D uncertain. Trimming stripped 0 bases from V and 0 bases from J, with 7 bases between. CDR1 SGDLS and CDR2 YYNGEE come from the germline V gene. The CDR3 has 15 amino acids. This CDR3 is CASSVDHYSGNTIYF. CDR3 coding DNA: TGTGCCAGCAGCGTAGATCACTACTCTGGAAACACCATATATTTT.

This clone was observed a single time. This sequence joins TRBV18 and TRBJ2-1; 7 bases align to TRBD2. The length of the CDR3 is 16 residues. Trimming cost V 6 bases and J 2 bases; bases outside gene matches: 10. In germline, CDR1 is KGHSH, CDR2 LQKENI. CDR3 in amino acids: CASSPPGSGTYNEQFF. The DNA of the CDR3 is TGTGCCAGCTCGCCTCCCGGAAGCGGGACCTACAATGAGCAGTTCTTC.

The chain has TRBV7-2 and TRBJ2-7, with D perhaps TRBD1 (5 bases). Between the trimmed V and J ends, which lost 0 bases and 0 bases, there was a span of 12 bases. The CDR3 length is 16 residues. From germline, CDR1 is SGHTA and CDR2 FQGNSA. The CDR3 region is CASSLAGVLSSYEQYF. CDR3 DNA sequence: TGTGCCAGCAGCTTAGCAGGGGTCCTCTCCTCCTACGAGCAGTACTTC.

This clone was detected only once. The chain links TRBV19 to TRBJ2-1, with D perhaps TRBD2 (6 bases). The V gene lost 5 bases and the J gene lost 6 bases, with 11 bases spanning the gap. The V gene's germline CDR1 is LNHDA and CDR2 SQIVND (reference sequence). This CDR3 is 13 amino acids long. CDR3 in amino acids: CASSPGTANEQFF. The CDR3, as DNA: TGTGCCAGTAGTCCTGGGACTGCCAATGAGCAGTTCTTC.

This chain uses TRBV6-2 or TRBV6-3 with TRBJ2-7; D is ambiguous. V lost 0 bases to trimming and J lost 5 bases, with 32 bases between them. The length of the CDR3 is 21 residues. CDR1 is MNHEY and CDR2 is SVGEGT in the germline V gene. The CDR3 spells CASSYSVHGSRGYRKSDEQYF. The CDR3 coding sequence is TGTGCCAGCAGTTACTCGGTTCACGGCTCGCGTGGGTACCGGAAGTCCGACGAGCAGTACTTC.

The chain joins TRBV11-2 to TRBJ1-4, with D perhaps matching TRBD1 (6 bases). The V end lost 0 bases, the J end lost 8 bases, and 13 bases lay between the germline ends. Germline loops: CDR1 SGHAT, CDR2 FQNNGV. The CDR3 is 15 amino acids. This chain's CDR3 is CASSLEPSGVEKLFF. DNA for the CDR3: TGTGCCAGCAGCTTAGAGCCATCAGGGGTGGAAAAACTGTTTTTT.

This sequence joins TRBV28 and TRBJ1-1; D is unclear. The CDR3 consists of 15 residues. Germline V gene data show CDR1 as MDHEN and CDR2 as SYDVKM. Between the trimmed V and J ends, which lost 4 bases and 0 bases, there was a span of 12 bases. CDR3 coding DNA: TGTGCCAGCAGTTCCCCGGCCAGAATGAACACTGAAGCTTTCTTT. This encodes CASSSPARMNTEAFF.

In its sample, this clone was seen a few times. The V call is TRBV28, the J call TRBJ2-7; D is perhaps TRBD1 (6 bases). The CDR3 runs 12 residues. V gave up 8 bases and J gave up 2 bases, with 10 bases separating them. Germline assignment: CDR1 MDHEN and CDR2 SYDVKM. The DNA for the CDR3 is TGTGCCAGCGGGACACTTACCTACGAGCAGTACTTC. The encoded protein is CASGTLTYEQYF.

The sample holds one count of this clone. The V gene is TRBV29-1, the J gene TRBJ1-1; D is perhaps TRBD1 (5 bases). V lost 4 bases to trimming and J lost 4 bases, with 13 bases between them. Per the germline V gene, CDR1 is SQVTM and CDR2 is ANQGSEA. This CDR3 is 13 amino acids long. This CDR3 is CSVVVGGSTEAFF. The CDR3 nucleotides are TGCAGCGTTGTTGTTGGGGGTAGCACTGAAGCTTTCTTT.

The chain couples TRBV6-2 or TRBV6-3 to TRBJ1-1; D is unresolved. The CDR3 loop spans 13 amino acids. In germline, CDR1 is MNHEY, CDR2 SVGEGT. The V gene lost 2 bases and the J gene lost 1 base, with 5 bases spanning the gap. CDR3 DNA: TGTGCCAGCAGTTACCTTTCGAACACTGAAGCTTTCTTT. Translating it yields CASSYLSNTEAFF.

This chain uses TRBV12-5 with TRBJ1-2; TRBD1 matches at 9 bases. Germline V gene lookup returns CDR1 LGHNT and CDR2 FRNRAP. This CDR3 comprises 21 residues. Unmatched junction bases numbered 21, after V lost 0 bases and J lost 4 bases. CDR3 protein: CASGLVVLSDRGFLYGYGYTF. The CDR3 coding sequence is TGTGCTAGTGGTTTGGTAGTCTTATCGGACAGGGGCTTTCTGTACGGCTATGGCTACACCTTC.

The J gene is TRBJ2-2, the V gene TRBV11-3; no clear D gene. The CDR3 has 12 amino acids. The V end lost 5 bases, the J end lost 3 bases, and 4 bases lay between the germline ends. Germline values: CDR1 SGHNT, CDR2 YENEEA. The CDR3 DNA sequence: TGTGCCAGCAGCCCCTACACCGGGGAGCTGTTTTTT. Amino acids: CASSPYTGELFF. Supplemented by reference TRBV11-3 and TRBJ2-2, the full variable domain reads EAGVVQSPRYKIIEKKQPVAFWCNPISGHNTLYWYLQNLGQGPELLIRYENEEAVDDSQLPKDRFSAERLKGVDSTLKIQPAELGDSAVYLCASSPYTGELFFGEGSRLTVL.

The CDR3 nucleotides are TGTGCCAGTAGTCCTCACAGGGGGCAATGGACCGGGGAGCTGTTTTTT. It specifies CASSPHRGQWTGELFF. The chain is built from TRBV19 and TRBJ2-2, with 9 nucleotides matching TRBD1. The V gene end was trimmed by 5 bases and the J gene end by 5 bases; junction bases not matched to a gene: 9. The CDR3 sequence is 16 residues long. Germline-derived CDR1 and CDR2 are LNHDA and SQIVND (reference sequence).

The genes are TRBV28 and TRBJ2-3; 12 bases match TRBD2. Germline loops: CDR1 MDHEN, CDR2 SYDVKM. The CDR3 totals 16 residues. Losses at the gene ends were 5 bases for V and 6 bases for J; bases not matched to a gene: 9. The CDR3 region has the DNA TGTGCCAGCAGTCCGTCTCTAGCGGGGGGGAGGGATACGCAGTATTTT. This sequence encodes CASSPSLAGGRDTQYF.

The genes are TRBV7-2 and TRBJ1-2; no reliable D call. The germline gives CDR1 SGHTA, CDR2 FQGNSA. The CDR3 consists of 14 residues. V lost 6 bases and J 3 bases, leaving 14 bases between the germline ends. The CDR3 loop reads CASRLSGGDYGYTF. CDR3 DNA: TGTGCCAGCAGGCTGAGCGGCGGGGACTATGGCTACACCTTC.

The chain uses TRBV10-1 and TRBJ2-2; 12 nucleotides align to TRBD2. The CDR3 length is 20 residues. CDR1 and CDR2 (germline): WNHNN, SYGVQD (reference sequence). With 3 bases clipped from V and 3 bases from J, the junction kept 14 bases outside the gene matches. CDR3 protein: CASSDRDLTSGGVDTGELFF. CDR3 bases: TGCGCCAGCAGTGACAGGGATCTGACTAGCGGGGGAGTGGACACCGGGGAGCTGTTTTTT.

This clone was detected only once. The chain combines TRBV6-6 with TRBJ2-7; D remains unclear. The CDR3 runs to 12 residues. Germline-derived CDR1 and CDR2 are MNHNY and SVGAGI (reference sequence). V was cut by 8 bases and J by 2 bases, with 10 bases left in between. CDR3 sequence (DNA): TGTGCCAGCGGAGTGATAACCTACGAGCAGTACTTC. Amino acid sequence: CASGVITYEQYF.

The chain links TRBV3-1 (or the pseudogene TRBV3-2) to TRBJ2-6; D unresolved. The germline V and J ends were trimmed by 7 bases and 2 bases, with 6 bases remaining between them. This CDR3 contains 13 residues. Looked up from germline, CDR1 is LGHDT and CDR2 is YNNKEL (reference sequence). The CDR3: CASTSAGANVLTF. The CDR3 DNA reads as TGTGCCAGCACCTCAGCTGGGGCCAACGTCCTGACTTTC.

V and J are TRBV6-6 and TRBJ2-5; D possibly matches TRBD1 or TRBD2 (7 bases each). Germline lookup yields CDR1 MNHNY and CDR2 SVGAGI (reference sequence). V was trimmed by 6 bases and J by 1 base, leaving 15 bases between them. The CDR3 length is 15 residues. The CDR3 nucleotides are TGTGCCAGCAGGCGACAGGGAGGGGGCCAAGAGACCCAGTACTTC. It yields the protein CASRRQGGGQETQYF.

The V and J genes are TRBV6-5 and TRBJ2-5; D is undetermined. This CDR3 is built from 13 residues. V was trimmed by 5 bases and J by 5 bases, leaving 12 bases between them. Germline-derived CDR1 and CDR2 are MNHEY and SVGAGI. In DNA, the CDR3 is TGTGCCAGCAGTAGATCAACCCGGGAGACCCAGTACTTC. Translated: CASSRSTRETQYF.

This sequence joins TRBV7-9 and TRBJ2-7, with 9 bases that match TRBD2. Per the germline V gene, CDR1 is SEHNR and CDR2 is FQNEAQ (reference sequence). Trimming took 1 base from V and 2 from J; bases not matched to a gene: 3. This CDR3 is built from 15 residues. The CDR3 region is CASSLVGLAAYEQYF. The CDR3 DNA is TGTGCCAGCAGCTTAGTGGGACTAGCTGCCTACGAGCAGTACTTC.

CDR3: CASSEGGVLGSNEQFF. CDR3 sequence (DNA): TGCGCCAGCAGTGAGGGAGGAGTTTTGGGTTCCAATGAGCAGTTCTTC. This chain joins TRBV10-1 and TRBJ2-1, with D perhaps TRBD2 (5 bases). Trimming shortened V by 2 bases and J by 6 bases, and 17 bases separated the two germline ends. The germline CDR1 and CDR2 sequences are WNHNN and SYGVQD (reference sequence). The CDR3 extends over 16 amino acids.

This CDR3 reads CASGTGEDYGYTF. CDR3 nucleotide sequence: TGTGCCAGCGGAACAGGGGAGGACTATGGCTACACCTTC. The V gene is TRBV27, the J gene TRBJ1-2; 7 bases agree with TRBD1. The germline CDR1 and CDR2 sequences are MNHEY and SMNVEV (reference sequence). The CDR3 is made up of 13 amino acids. The V and J ends lost 8 bases and 3 bases, in that order; junction bases with no gene match: 6.

The rearrangement links TRBV4-3 to TRBJ2-3, with 9 nucleotides matching TRBD2. Unmatched junction bases numbered 4, after V lost 3 bases and J lost 3 bases. The CDR3 loop spans 15 amino acids. Per the germline V gene, CDR1 is LGHNA and CDR2 is YSLEER. The CDR3 reads CASSQGSGGTDTQYF. CDR3 coding DNA: TGCGCCAGCAGCCAGGGTAGCGGGGGTACAGATACGCAGTATTTT.

V gene TRBV28 combines with J gene TRBJ2-7, with no clear D. CDR3 length: 13 residues. The ends were cut back, 8 bases at V and 6 bases at J, with 17 bases in the middle. The germline CDR1 and CDR2 sequences are MDHEN and SYDVKM. For the CDR3, the DNA is TGTGCCAGCCACCTCAGACCCAGTACCGAGCAGTACTTC. It encodes CASHLRPSTEQYF. Full variable domain (missing parts from reference TRBV28 and TRBJ2-7): DVKVTQSSRYLVKRTGEKVFLECVQDMDHENMFWYRQDPGLGLRLIYFSYDVKMKEKGDIPEGYSVSREKKERFSLILESASTNQTSMYLCASHLRPSTEQYFGPGTRLTVT.

This chain joins TRBV7-6 and TRBJ2-2; perhaps TRBD2 as D (5 bases). Germline loops: CDR1 SGHVS, CDR2 FNYEAQ. This CDR3 is 17 amino acids long. The V and J ends lost 0 bases and 1 base respectively, with 12 bases between them. The CDR3 here is CASSLALMGRNTGELFF. In DNA, the CDR3 is TGTGCCAGCAGCTTAGCGCTAATGGGGAGGAACACCGGGGAGCTGTTTTTT.

V is TRBV7-8 and J is TRBJ2-2; D is undetermined. V shed 7 bases and J shed 5 bases, with 11 bases lying between them. This CDR3 has 13 residues. Germline V gene sequence: CDR1 SGHVS, CDR2 FQNEAQ. The CDR3 DNA follows: TGTGCCAGCATCCCCGTGGGTACCGGGGAGCTGTTTTTT. This sequence encodes CASIPVGTGELFF.

The chain combines TRBV5-8 with TRBJ1-1; D gene unclear. V was shortened by 0 bases and J by 2 bases, with 8 bases between the two germline ends. CDR1 and CDR2 from the germline V gene are SGHTS and YDEGEE. The CDR3 has 14 residues. The CDR3 sequence is CASSLATRNTEAFF. The CDR3 DNA reads as TGTGCCAGCAGCTTGGCAACAAGAAACACTGAAGCTTTCTTT.